Listed below are T cell receptor beta chains from one sample, sequenced in a study of blood T cell repertoires in COVID-19. Assay: immunoSEQ multiplex PCR; the TCRdb copy retains only in-frame clones and omits some. The data contain over 200,000 clones, roughly four fifths of them seen just once; the ten biggest clones take up 10% to 15%. The material sequenced was peripheral blood. Every receptor here comes from a woman in her forties with acute or convalescent COVID-19. Each CDR3 is given with its conserved first and last residue. A D gene is named only where the DNA matches it firmly. Expanded clones are given a class, and other clones once, few, many or no size at all.

D gene,J gene,V gene,clone size,CDR3 protein,CDR3 DNA
-,TRBJ2-7,TRBV6-2/TRBV6-3,-,CASSYRLTNTYEQYF,TGTGCCAGCAGTTACAGGCTGACTAACACCTACGAGCAGTACTTC
-,TRBJ1-2,TRBV2,-,CASSGRGDGYTF,TGTGCCAGCAGTGGAAGGGGTGATGGCTACACCTTC
-,TRBJ2-3,TRBV13,-,CASSGGTDTQYF,TGTGCCAGCAGCGGAGGCACAGATACGCAGTATTTT
-,TRBJ1-1,TRBV5-1,-,CASSRDINTEAFF,TGCGCCAGCAGCCGGGACATTAACACTGAAGCTTTCTTT
-,TRBJ1-2,TRBV9,many,CASSVAEYYGYTF,TGTGCCAGCAGCGTAGCCGAGTACTATGGCTACACCTTC
TRBD1,TRBJ1-5,TRBV12-3/TRBV12-4,-,CASSLDRGQPQHF,TGTGCCAGCAGTTTGGACAGGGGTCAGCCCCAGCATTTT
-,TRBJ2-2,TRBV12-3/TRBV12-4,-,CASSPYTGELFF,TGTGCCAGCAGTCCCTATACCGGGGAGCTGTTTTTT
-,TRBJ1-2,TRBV6-4,-,CASSDSSRSMGYTF,TGTGCCAGCAGTGACTCCTCCAGGTCTATGGGCTACACCTTC
TRBD1,TRBJ2-5,TRBV29-1,-,CSVEGWAGGLIETQYF,TGCAGCGTTGAAGGTTGGGCAGGGGGCCTGATAGAGACCCAGTACTTC
-,TRBJ2-3,TRBV4-3,-,CASSQDEAASTDTQYF,TGCGCCAGCAGCCAAGATGAAGCGGCCTCCACAGATACGCAGTATTTT
TRBD1,TRBJ2-1,TRBV2,-,CAGQGQPYNEQFF,TGTGCCGGACAGGGTCAACCCTACAATGAGCAGTTCTTC
TRBD1,TRBJ1-6,TRBV6-6,once,CASRSGTGSGSPLHF,TGTGCCAGCAGAAGCGGGACAGGGAGCGGGTCACCCCTCCACTTT
-,TRBJ2-3,TRBV24-1,-,CATSDLREGAGEDTQYF,TGTGCCACCAGTGATTTGCGGGAGGGGGCCGGCGAAGATACGCAGTATTTT
TRBD1,TRBJ2-1,TRBV2,-,CASRRTGGSEQFF,TGTGCCAGCAGGCGCACAGGGGGCAGTGAGCAGTTCTTC
TRBD2,TRBJ2-7,TRBV30,-,CAWRVSGGAGYEQYF,TGTGCCTGGAGAGTTAGCGGGGGCGCCGGCTACGAGCAGTACTTC
-,TRBJ2-1,TRBV9,-,CASSVESGLYNEQFF,TGTGCCAGCAGCGTAGAAAGCGGGCTATACAATGAGCAGTTCTTC
TRBD1,TRBJ1-1,TRBV6-2/TRBV6-3,-,CASSYEIGTGMNTEAFF,TGTGCCAGCAGTTACGAAATAGGGACAGGGATGAACACTGAAGCTTTCTTT
-,TRBJ1-1,TRBV6-6,-,CASSYPAGNTEAFF,TGTGCCAGCAGTTACCCGGCAGGGAACACTGAAGCTTTCTTT
-,TRBJ2-7,TRBV4-3,-,CASSQEIASYEQYF,TGCGCCAGCAGCCAAGAAATAGCCTCCTACGAGCAGTACTTC
TRBD1,TRBJ1-5,TRBV6-5,-,CASSPRGIPSQPQHF,TGTGCCAGCAGCCCCAGGGGGATCCCCAGTCAGCCCCAGCATTTT